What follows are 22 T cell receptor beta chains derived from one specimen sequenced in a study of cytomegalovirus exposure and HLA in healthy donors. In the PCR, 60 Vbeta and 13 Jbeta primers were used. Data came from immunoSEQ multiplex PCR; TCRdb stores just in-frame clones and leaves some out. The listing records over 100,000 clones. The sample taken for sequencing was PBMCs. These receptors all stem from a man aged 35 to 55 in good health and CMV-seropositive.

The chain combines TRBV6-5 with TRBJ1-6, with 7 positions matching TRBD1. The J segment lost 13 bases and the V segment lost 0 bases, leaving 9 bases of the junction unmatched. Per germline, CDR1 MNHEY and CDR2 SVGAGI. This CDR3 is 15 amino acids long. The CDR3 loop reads CASSYSTGQTSPLHF. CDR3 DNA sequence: TGTGCCAGCAGTTACTCGACGGGACAGACTTCCCCCCTCCACTTT.

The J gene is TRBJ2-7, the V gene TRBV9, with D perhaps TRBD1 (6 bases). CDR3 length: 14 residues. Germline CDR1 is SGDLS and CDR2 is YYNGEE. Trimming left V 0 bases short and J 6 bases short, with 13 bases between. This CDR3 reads CASSVVPGAGEQYF. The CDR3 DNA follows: TGTGCCAGCAGCGTAGTCCCAGGGGCGGGCGAGCAGTACTTC.

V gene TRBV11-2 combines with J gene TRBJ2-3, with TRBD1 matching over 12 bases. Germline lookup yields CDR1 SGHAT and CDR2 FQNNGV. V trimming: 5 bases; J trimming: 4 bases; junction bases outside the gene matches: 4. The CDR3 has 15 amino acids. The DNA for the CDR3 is TGTGCCAGCAGCAACGGGGACAGGGGGCCAGATACGCAGTATTTT. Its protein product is CASSNGDRGPDTQYF.

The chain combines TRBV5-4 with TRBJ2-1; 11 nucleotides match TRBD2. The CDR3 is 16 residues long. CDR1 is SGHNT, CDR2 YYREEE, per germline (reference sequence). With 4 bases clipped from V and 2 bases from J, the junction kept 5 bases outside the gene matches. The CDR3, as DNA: TGTGCCAGCAGCGGGCCGACTAGCGGGACCTACAATGAGCAGTTCTTC. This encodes CASSGPTSGTYNEQFF.

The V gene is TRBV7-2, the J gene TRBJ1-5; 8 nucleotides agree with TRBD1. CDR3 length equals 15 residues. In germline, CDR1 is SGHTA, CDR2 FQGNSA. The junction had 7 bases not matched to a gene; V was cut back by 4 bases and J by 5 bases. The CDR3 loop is CASSSGTGRDQPQHF. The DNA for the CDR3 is TGTGCCAGCAGCTCCGGGACAGGCCGGGATCAGCCCCAGCATTTT.

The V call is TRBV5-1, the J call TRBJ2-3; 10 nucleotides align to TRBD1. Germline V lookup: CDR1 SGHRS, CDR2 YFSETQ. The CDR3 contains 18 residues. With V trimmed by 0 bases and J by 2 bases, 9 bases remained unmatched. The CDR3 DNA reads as TGCGCCAGCAGCTTGGATCCCCGACAGGGGGCCTTCACAGATACGCAGTATTTT. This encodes CASSLDPRQGAFTDTQYF.

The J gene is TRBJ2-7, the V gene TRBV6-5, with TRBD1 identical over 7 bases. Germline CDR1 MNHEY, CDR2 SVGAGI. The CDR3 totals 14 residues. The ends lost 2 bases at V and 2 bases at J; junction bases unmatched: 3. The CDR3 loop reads CASSYRDSTYEQYF. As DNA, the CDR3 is TGTGCCAGCAGTTACCGGGACAGCACCTACGAGCAGTACTTC.

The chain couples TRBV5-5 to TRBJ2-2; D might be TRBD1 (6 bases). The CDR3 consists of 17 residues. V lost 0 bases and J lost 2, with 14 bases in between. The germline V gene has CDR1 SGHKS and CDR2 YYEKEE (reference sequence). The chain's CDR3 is CASSLAWTEFNTGELFF. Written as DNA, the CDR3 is TGTGCCAGCAGCTTGGCCTGGACAGAGTTCAACACCGGGGAGCTGTTTTTT.

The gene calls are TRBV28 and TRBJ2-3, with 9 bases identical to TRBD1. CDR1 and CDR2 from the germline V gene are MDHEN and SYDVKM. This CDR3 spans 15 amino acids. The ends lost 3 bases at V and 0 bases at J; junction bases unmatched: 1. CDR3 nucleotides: TGTGCCAGCAGTTTCGACAGGGGGAGCACAGATACGCAGTATTTT. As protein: CASSFDRGSTDTQYF.

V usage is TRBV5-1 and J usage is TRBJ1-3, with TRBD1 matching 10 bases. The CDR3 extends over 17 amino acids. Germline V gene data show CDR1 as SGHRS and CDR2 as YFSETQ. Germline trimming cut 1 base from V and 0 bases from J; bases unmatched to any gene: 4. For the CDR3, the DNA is TGCGCCAGCAGCTTGACGGGACAGGGGTTCTCTGGAAACACCATATATTTT. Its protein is CASSLTGQGFSGNTIYF.

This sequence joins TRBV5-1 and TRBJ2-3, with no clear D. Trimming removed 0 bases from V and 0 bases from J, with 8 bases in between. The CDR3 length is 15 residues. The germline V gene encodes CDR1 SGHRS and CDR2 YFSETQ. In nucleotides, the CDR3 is TGCGCCAGCAGCTTGGAATCCAGAAGCACAGATACGCAGTATTTT. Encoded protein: CASSLESRSTDTQYF.

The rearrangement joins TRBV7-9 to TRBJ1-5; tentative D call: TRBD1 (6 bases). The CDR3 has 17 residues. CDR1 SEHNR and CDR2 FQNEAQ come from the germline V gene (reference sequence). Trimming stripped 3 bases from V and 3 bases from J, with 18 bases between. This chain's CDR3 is CASSLSPSGGLNQPQHF. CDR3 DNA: TGTGCCAGCAGCTTGAGCCCATCGGGGGGCCTCAATCAGCCCCAGCATTTT. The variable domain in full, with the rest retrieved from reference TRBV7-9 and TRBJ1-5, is DTGVSQNPRHKITKRGQNVTFRCDPISEHNRLYWYRQTLGQGPEFLTYFQNEAQLEKSRLLSDRFSAERPKGSFSTLEIQRTEQGDSAMYLCASSLSPSGGLNQPQHFGDGTRLSIL.

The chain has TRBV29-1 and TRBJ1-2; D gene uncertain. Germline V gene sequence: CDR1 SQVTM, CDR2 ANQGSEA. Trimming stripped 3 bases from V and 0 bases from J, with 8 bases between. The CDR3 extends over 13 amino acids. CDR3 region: CSVDIGPNYGYTF. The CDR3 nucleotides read TGCAGCGTTGATATTGGCCCTAACTATGGCTACACCTTC.

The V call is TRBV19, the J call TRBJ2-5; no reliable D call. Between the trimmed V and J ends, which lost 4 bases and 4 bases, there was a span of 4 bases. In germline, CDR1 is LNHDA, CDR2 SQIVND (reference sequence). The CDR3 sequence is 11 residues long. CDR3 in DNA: TGTGCCAGTAGTACAGGAGAGACCCAGTACTTC. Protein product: CASSTGETQYF.

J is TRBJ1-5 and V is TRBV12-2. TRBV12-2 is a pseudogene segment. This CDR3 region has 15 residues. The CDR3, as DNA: TGTGCAAGTCGGGGCGGGGGTGAAAGCAATCAGCCCCAGCATTTT. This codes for CASRGGGESNQPQHF.

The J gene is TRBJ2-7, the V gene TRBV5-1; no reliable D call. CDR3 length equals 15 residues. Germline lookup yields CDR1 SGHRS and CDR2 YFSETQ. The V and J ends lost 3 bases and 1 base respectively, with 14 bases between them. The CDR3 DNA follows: TGCGCCAGCAGCTGGAACCTAGAGATGTCCTACGAGCAGTACTTC. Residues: CASSWNLEMSYEQYF.

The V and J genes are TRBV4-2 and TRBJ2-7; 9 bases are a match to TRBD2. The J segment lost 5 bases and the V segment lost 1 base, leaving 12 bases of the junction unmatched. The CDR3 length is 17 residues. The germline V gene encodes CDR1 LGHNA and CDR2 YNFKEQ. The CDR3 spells CASSQASQREVPHEQYF. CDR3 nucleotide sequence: TGTGCCAGCAGCCAAGCCTCCCAGCGGGAGGTTCCCCACGAGCAGTACTTC.

Written as DNA, the CDR3 is TGTGCCAGCAGCCAAGGACAGGGGGCGCGAGGTACTGAAGCTTTCTTT. It specifies CASSQGQGARGTEAFF. V and J are TRBV14 and TRBJ1-1, with 10 bases matching TRBD1. The CDR3 has 16 residues. V lost 1 base and J lost 5; bases outside the gene matches: 7. CDR1 and CDR2 from the germline V gene are SGHDN and FVKESK. Full variable domain (remainder filled in from reference TRBV14 and TRBJ1-1): EAGVTQFPSHSVIEKGQTVTLRCDPISGHDNLYWYRRVMGKEIKFLLHFVKESKQDESGMPNNRFLAERTGGTYSTLKVQPAELEDSGVYFCASSQGQGARGTEAFFGQGTRLTVV.

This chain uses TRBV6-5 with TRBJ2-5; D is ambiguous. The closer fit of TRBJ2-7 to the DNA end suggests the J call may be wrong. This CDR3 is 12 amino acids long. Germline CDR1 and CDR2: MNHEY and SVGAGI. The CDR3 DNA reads TGTGCCAGCAGTCCAACGGGTTACGAGCAGTACTTC. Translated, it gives CASSPTGYEQYF.

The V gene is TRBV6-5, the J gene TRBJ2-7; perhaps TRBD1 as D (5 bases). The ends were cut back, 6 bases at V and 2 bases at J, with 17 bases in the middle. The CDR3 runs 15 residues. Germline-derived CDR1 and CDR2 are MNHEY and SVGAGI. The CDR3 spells CASRPSGRVAYEQYF. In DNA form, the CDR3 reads TGTGCCAGCAGACCCTCAGGCAGGGTGGCCTACGAGCAGTACTTC.

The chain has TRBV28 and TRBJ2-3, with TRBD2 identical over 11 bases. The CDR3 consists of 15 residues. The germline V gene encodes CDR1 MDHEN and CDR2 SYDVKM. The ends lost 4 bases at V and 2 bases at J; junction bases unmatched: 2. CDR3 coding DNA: TGTGCCAGCAGTTCGACTAGCGGGATCACAGATACGCAGTATTTT. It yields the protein CASSSTSGITDTQYF.

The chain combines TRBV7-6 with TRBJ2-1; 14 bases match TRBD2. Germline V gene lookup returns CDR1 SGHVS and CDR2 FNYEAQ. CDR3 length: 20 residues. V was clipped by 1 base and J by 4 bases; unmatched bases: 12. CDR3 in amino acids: CASSLGRGIGTSGSYNEQFF. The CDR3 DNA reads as TGTGCCAGCAGCTTAGGGCGCGGGATTGGGACTAGCGGGAGTTACAATGAGCAGTTCTTC.